The next 29 T cell receptor beta chains were all read from a single sample in a study of cytomegalovirus exposure and HLA in healthy donors (dated by TCRdb to 2016 to 2017). The method behind the library was the immunoSEQ multiplex PCR assay. For the multiplex PCR, a mixture combining 60 forward primers for TCR Vbeta segments and 13 reverse primers for TCR Jbeta segments was used. TCRdb took this table from immuneACCESS and kept in-frame rearrangements with V and J called. Such tables lack part of the clones; where checked against another copy, unresolved V genes explain under half of the gap, and the rest is unexplained. In all, the sample holds under 110,000 clones, and approximately 75% of those were seen once. The ten largest clones take up about 1.9% of the sample. Sequenced material: PBMCs. These receptors all stem from a woman aged 40-49 years in good health and CMV-seronegative.

The chain combines TRBV4-1 with TRBJ1-6; TRBD1 agrees at 7 bases. This CDR3 spans 13 amino acids. Germline V gene sequence: CDR1 MGHRA, CDR2 YSYEKL. The ends lost 10 bases at V and 6 bases at J; junction bases unmatched: 6. CDR3: CATTPGGNSPLHF. DNA of the CDR3: TGCGCCACCACTCCAGGGGGTAATTCACCCCTCCACTTT.

The V and J genes are TRBV11-2 and TRBJ1-2; TRBD1 might be the D (6 bases). This CDR3 is built from 15 residues. Germline values: CDR1 SGHAT, CDR2 FQNNGV. V dropped 6 bases and J dropped 6 bases, with 20 bases sitting between them. The CDR3 DNA sequence: TGTGCCAGCAGTTCACCCCGGGACAAAGTGGATGGCTACACCTTC. This translates into CASSSPRDKVDGYTF. The full variable domain, completed using reference TRBV11-2 and TRBJ1-2, is EAGVAQSPRYKIIEKRQSVAFWCNPISGHATLYWYQQILGQGPKLLIQFQNNGVVDDSQLPKDRFSAERLKGVDSTLKIQPAKLEDSAVYLCASSSPRDKVDGYTFGSGTRLTVV.

V is TRBV6-5 and J is TRBJ2-3, with 7 bases identical to TRBD1. The V gene end was trimmed by 6 bases and the J gene end by 0 bases; junction bases not matched to a gene: 3. The CDR3 extends over 14 amino acids. The germline CDR1 and CDR2 sequences are MNHEY and SVGAGI. CDR3: CASRGQPSTDTQYF. CDR3 in DNA: TGTGCCAGCAGGGGACAGCCTAGCACAGATACGCAGTATTTT.

This clone has just a few counts. The chain couples TRBV5-5 to TRBJ2-5; 9 nucleotides align to TRBD2. The J call is uncertain, as TRBJ2-7 better fits the DNA end. The V gene's germline CDR1 is SGHKS and CDR2 YYEKEE (reference sequence). The CDR3 runs to 15 residues. The CDR3 protein is CASTIDLAGFDEQYF. In DNA, the CDR3 is TGTGCCAGCACCATTGATCTAGCGGGGTTCGACGAGCAGTACTTC.

In its sample, this clone was seen once. This rearrangement joins TRBV30 to TRBJ1-2, with a tentative D call TRBD1 (5 bases). Germline CDR1 and CDR2: GTSNPN and SVGIG (reference sequence). This CDR3 is built from 12 residues. V lost 2 bases to trimming and J lost 4 bases, with 8 bases between them. The CDR3: CAWSLGGYGYTF. The CDR3 nucleotides are TGTGCCTGGAGTTTGGGGGGCTATGGCTACACCTTC.

V gene TRBV19 combines with J gene TRBJ2-6, with D perhaps TRBD2 (6 bases). The V gene's germline CDR1 is LNHDA and CDR2 SQIVND (reference sequence). V was cut by 8 bases and J by 0 bases, with 11 bases left in between. The CDR3 spans 15 residues. CDR3 loop: CASAGGASGANVLTF. CDR3 nucleotides: TGTGCCAGTGCCGGAGGGGCCTCTGGGGCCAACGTCCTGACTTTC.

V usage is TRBV10-3 and J usage is TRBJ2-2, with D perhaps matching TRBD2 (6 bases). The CDR3 runs to 17 residues. Per the germline V gene, CDR1 is ENHRY and CDR2 is SYGVKD. The V and J ends lost 6 bases and 3 bases respectively, with 20 bases between them. The CDR3 DNA follows: TGTGCCATCAGATCGATGGGCGGGACCAAAGACACCGGGGAGCTGTTTTTT. This sequence encodes CAIRSMGGTKDTGELFF.

The count of this clone is one. The chain joins TRBV6-1 to TRBJ1-3; D gene ambiguous. Germline V CDR1 and CDR2: MNHNS, SASEGT. Trimming shortened V by 3 bases and J by 0 bases, and 9 bases separated the two germline ends. The CDR3 length is 15 residues. The CDR3 coding sequence is TGTGCCAGCAGTGAGAGGTTCCGCTCTGGAAACACCATATATTTT. This sequence encodes CASSERFRSGNTIYF.

V is TRBV5-1 and J is TRBJ2-2; 7 bases fit TRBD1. Germline V gene data show CDR1 as SGHRS and CDR2 as YFSETQ. CDR3 size: 16 residues. V was clipped by 0 bases and J by 6 bases; unmatched bases: 8. The CDR3 reads CASSLGQGRGAGELFF. CDR3 DNA: TGCGCCAGCAGCTTGGGACAGGGCCGCGGAGCCGGGGAGCTGTTTTTT.

This rearrangement joins TRBV4-1 to TRBJ1-4; D is perhaps TRBD1 (6 bases). The length of the CDR3 is 17 residues. Trimming took 1 base from V and 9 from J, leaving 21 bases between them. CDR1 is MGHRA, CDR2 YSYEKL, per germline. The CDR3 sequence: CASSQGEGTGYLKKLFF. The CDR3 coding sequence is TGCGCCAGCAGCCAAGGGGAGGGTACAGGGTATTTGAAAAAACTGTTTTTT.

The chain recombines TRBV19 with TRBJ1-1; a weak D match, TRBD1 (6 bases). Germline loops: CDR1 LNHDA, CDR2 SQIVND (reference sequence). CDR3 length: 17 residues. Trimming shortened V by 0 bases and J by 0 bases, and 14 bases separated the two germline ends. CDR3 loop: CASSIDRDRPMNTEAFF. CDR3 in DNA: TGTGCCAGTAGTATAGATCGCGACAGGCCGATGAACACTGAAGCTTTCTTT.

The rearrangement uses TRBV4-2 and TRBJ2-3; TRBD1 matches 10 bases. The CDR3 contains 15 residues. V shed 5 bases, J shed 6 bases, and the junction held 8 bases outside the gene matches. CDR1 LGHNA and CDR2 YNFKEQ come from the germline V gene. For the CDR3, the DNA is TGTGCCAGCAGCTCGTTGACAGGGGGCCTGGATACGCAGTATTTT. Protein: CASSSLTGGLDTQYF.

The V call is TRBV5-1, the J call TRBJ1-2, with TRBD1 matching over 8 bases. The CDR3 is made up of 14 amino acids. The V gene end was trimmed by 1 base and the J gene end by 9 bases; junction bases not matched to a gene: 8. Germline-derived CDR1 and CDR2 are SGHRS and YFSETQ. The CDR3 region has the DNA TGCGCCAGCAGCTTGTCTCAGGGGGCTCAAAGCTACACCTTC. Translation: CASSLSQGAQSYTF.

The chain is built from TRBV10-3 and TRBJ2-7; 7 bases are shared with TRBD2. V gave up 6 bases and J gave up 2 bases; unmatched junction bases: 4. Germline assignment: CDR1 ENHRY and CDR2 SYGVKD. CDR3 size: 13 residues. CDR3 amino acids: CAIRERGAYEQYF. The CDR3 region has the DNA TGTGCCATCAGAGAGCGGGGTGCCTACGAGCAGTACTTC.

The chain is built from TRBV2 and TRBJ1-1; D gene ambiguous. Trimming removed 6 bases from V and 0 bases from J, with 8 bases in between. The germline CDR1 and CDR2 sequences are SNHLY and FYNNEI. There are 13 residues in the CDR3. In DNA form, the CDR3 reads TGTGCCAGCAGCACAGAGATGAACACTGAAGCTTTCTTT. Encoded protein: CASSTEMNTEAFF. The full variable domain, in which reference TRBV2 and TRBJ1-1 provide the parts outside the CDR3, is EPEVTQTPSHQVTQMGQEVILRCVPISNHLYFYWYRQILGQKVEFLVSFYNNEISEKSEIFDDQFSVERPDGSNFTLKIRSTKLEDSAMYFCASSTEMNTEAFFGQGTRLTVV.

Regarding this clone: Mismatch with germline at one junction end may stem from a read error. The CDR3 spells CASSADRGYEQYF. CDR3 nucleotide sequence: TGTGCTAGCAGCGCGGACAGGGGCTACGAGCAGTACTTC. This rearrangement joins TRBV7-7 to TRBJ2-5; the match to TRBD1 covers 9 bases. The J call may be in error: the DNA end matches TRBJ2-7 better. Germline lookup yields CDR1 SSHAT and CDR2 FNYEAQ (reference sequence). The CDR3 loop spans 13 amino acids.

This clone was found once. The rearrangement links TRBV6-6 to TRBJ1-4; D is undetermined. The ends were cut back, 0 bases at V and 4 bases at J, with 6 bases in the middle. CDR3 size: 14 residues. Germline V lookup: CDR1 MNHNY, CDR2 SVGAGI (reference sequence). The CDR3 DNA sequence: TGTGCCAGCAGTTACTCCGGTCTTAATGAAAAACTGTTTTTT. This codes for CASSYSGLNEKLFF.

The CDR3 sequence: CATSRAVPARETQYF. The CDR3 DNA reads TGTGCCACCAGCAGAGCTGTACCTGCACGGGAGACCCAGTACTTC. The chain has TRBV15 and TRBJ2-5; no firm D call. This CDR3 has 15 residues. The germline V and J ends were trimmed by 1 base and 5 bases, with 14 bases remaining between them. Germline loops: CDR1 LNHNV, CDR2 YYDKDF (reference sequence).

CDR3 coding DNA: TGTGCCAGCAGACGGACAGGGGGCGTCGACAATGAGCAGTTCTTC. Its translation: CASRRTGGVDNEQFF. The V and J genes are TRBV6-1 and TRBJ2-1, with TRBD1 matching 11 bases. Germline CDR1 and CDR2: MNHNS and SASEGT. The CDR3 is 15 amino acids. The V and J ends lost 6 bases and 5 bases, in that order; junction bases with no gene match: 6.

This clone was recorded once. CDR3 bases: TGTGCCAGCAGCGTAGTGGCGGGAGGGTACACCTTC. Translating it yields CASSVVAGGYTF. This sequence joins TRBV9 and TRBJ1-2; no clear D gene. The germline CDR1 and CDR2 sequences are SGDLS and YYNGEE. V was clipped by 0 bases and J by 11 bases, with 11 bases between them. The length of the CDR3 is 12 residues.

In its sample, this clone was seen a few times. This rearrangement joins TRBV7-2 to TRBJ1-1; 8 bases align to TRBD1. With V trimmed by 5 bases and J by 3 bases, 2 bases remained unmatched. The CDR3 extends over 13 amino acids. Looked up from germline, CDR1 is SGHTA and CDR2 is FQGNSA. CDR3 region: CASSADRDTEAFF. CDR3 nucleotide sequence: TGTGCCAGCAGCGCGGACAGGGACACTGAAGCTTTCTTT. The entire variable domain, with the rest obtained from reference TRBV7-2 and TRBJ1-1, is as follows: GAGVSQSPSNKVTEKGKDVELRCDPISGHTALYWYRQSLGQGLEFLIYFQGNSAPDKSGLPSDRFSAERTGGSVSTLTIQRTQQEDSAVYLCASSADRDTEAFFGQGTRLTVV.

The gene calls are TRBV7-3 and TRBJ1-2, with 8 bases identical to TRBD1. The trim removed 5 bases at V and 6 bases at J, leaving 8 bases unmatched. Germline CDR1 reads SGHTA; CDR2 reads FQGTGA. The CDR3 is 14 amino acids. Written as DNA, the CDR3 is TGTGCCAGCAGCGCCACAGGGGGTAGCGATGGCTACACCTTC. This sequence encodes CASSATGGSDGYTF.

This rearrangement joins TRBV10-3 to TRBJ2-6; 9 bases align to TRBD1. This CDR3 region has 14 residues. The trim removed 8 bases at V and 8 bases at J, leaving 7 bases unmatched. The germline V gene has CDR1 ENHRY and CDR2 SYGVKD. The CDR3: CAIGAGQGTNVLTF. CDR3 bases: TGTGCCATCGGGGCGGGACAGGGCACCAACGTCCTGACTTTC.

The J gene is TRBJ2-7, the V gene TRBV5-1, with 12 bases that match TRBD2. The V segment lost 4 bases and the J segment 4 bases; nucleotides outside the gene matches: 9. This CDR3 is built from 16 residues. From germline, CDR1 is SGHRS and CDR2 YFSETQ. The CDR3 region has the DNA TGCGCCAGCAGCGGGGGACTAGCGGGTACGCTGTACGAGCAGTACTTC. This sequence encodes CASSGGLAGTLYEQYF.

The J gene is TRBJ2-1, the V gene TRBV6-6, with TRBD2 matching over 7 bases. With V trimmed by 2 bases and J by 8 bases, 9 bases remained unmatched. The germline V gene encodes CDR1 MNHNY and CDR2 SVGAGI (reference sequence). The CDR3 has 15 amino acids. CDR3 residues: CASSYEGRGRDEQFF. The DNA of the CDR3 is TGTGCCAGCAGTTACGAGGGGCGGGGGAGGGATGAGCAGTTCTTC.

J is TRBJ1-2 and V is TRBV4-1; D possibly corresponds to TRBD1 (5 bases). CDR3 length equals 15 residues. V was shortened by 0 bases and J by 8 bases, with 16 bases between the two germline ends. Germline V CDR1 and CDR2: MGHRA, YSYEKL. CDR3 in amino acids: CASSQDPGYLAGYTF. The CDR3 region has the DNA TGCGCCAGCAGCCAAGATCCAGGGTACCTGGCGGGCTACACCTTC.

The rearrangement uses TRBV28 and TRBJ1-6; D unclear. Germline assignment: CDR1 MDHEN and CDR2 SYDVKM. V shed 2 bases and J shed 10 bases, with 12 bases lying between them. This CDR3 has 14 amino acids. CDR3: CASSLIDRESPLHF. The CDR3 coding sequence is TGTGCCAGCAGTTTAATAGACCGGGAATCACCCCTCCACTTT.

The sample holds one count of this clone. V gene TRBV5-1 combines with J gene TRBJ1-6, with 10 bases fitting TRBD1. This CDR3 region has 16 residues. Trimming removed 0 bases from V and 5 bases from J; junction bases left unmatched: 2. Germline assignment: CDR1 SGHRS and CDR2 YFSETQ. DNA for the CDR3: TGCGCCAGCAGCTTGGCCGGGACAGGGGATAATTCACCCCTCCACTTT. As protein: CASSLAGTGDNSPLHF.

J is TRBJ2-7 and V is TRBV7-9, with TRBD2 identical over 12 bases. This CDR3 has 16 residues. Trimming removed 4 bases from V and 5 bases from J; junction bases left unmatched: 9. CDR1 and CDR2 (germline): SEHNR, FQNEAQ (reference sequence). CDR3 sequence: CASSSASGRVTNEQYF. The CDR3 region has the DNA TGTGCCAGCAGCTCCGCTAGCGGGAGGGTAACTAACGAGCAGTACTTC.